This is a list of T cell receptor beta chains from one sample in a study of CD8+ T cells in alopecia areata. Measured with immunoSEQ multiplex PCR; TCRdb has only the in-frame clones, and not every one. The sample includes a few hundred thousand clones, under 40% of them seen just once. The sequencing here drew on CD4+ T cells sorted from blood, taken between weeks 30 and 35, from a patient treated with tofacitinib. These receptors all come from a human donor with alopecia areata. The CDR3 runs from the conserved cysteine through the conserved F or W. The order of the fields is D gene, J gene, V gene, clone size, CDR3 protein, CDR3 DNA. The D gene is left open where the match is weak. Only some rows state a clone size, as once, few, many or a class for expanded clones.

>TRBD1|TRBJ1-2|TRBV2|NA
CASSYTDRRANYGYTF
TGTGCCAGCAGTTATACGGACAGGCGAGCTAACTATGGCTACACCTTC
>NA|TRBJ2-6|TRBV5-1|once
CASTYLDSGANVLTF
TGCGCCAGCACCTATTTGGATTCTGGGGCCAACGTCCTGACTTTC
>NA|TRBJ2-6|TRBV18|NA
CASSYGDRPVSGANVLTF
TGTGCCAGCTCTTATGGTGACAGACCAGTCTCTGGGGCCAACGTCCTGACTTTC
>NA|TRBJ2-7|TRBV4-2|NA
CASSQERLSYEQYF
TGTGCCAGCAGCCAAGAGCGGCTCTCCTACGAGCAGTACTTC
>TRBD1|TRBJ1-2|TRBV4-1|NA
CASSQNIIGTGRDGYTF
TGCGCCAGCAGCCAAAATATTATCGGGACAGGGAGGGATGGCTACACCTTC
>NA|TRBJ1-2|TRBV5-4|NA
CASSPPGGDGYTF
TGTGCCAGCAGCCCCCCCGGGGGCGATGGCTACACCTTC
>NA|TRBJ2-4|TRBV30|few
CAWSVGGGPDIQYF
TGTGCCTGGAGTGTAGGTGGGGGCCCAGACATTCAGTACTTC
>NA|TRBJ2-1|TRBV5-1|NA
CASSSGRAYNEQFF
TGCGCCAGCAGCTCCGGAAGGGCCTACAATGAGCAGTTCTTC
>NA|TRBJ2-3|TRBV14|few
CASSPGTLNTDTQYF
TGTGCCAGCAGCCCTGGGACACTAAACACAGATACGCAGTATTTT
>NA|TRBJ1-1|TRBV4-2|many
CASSQETGYRNTEAFF
TGTGCCAGCAGCCAAGAGACAGGTTACCGGAACACTGAAGCTTTCTTT
>TRBD2|TRBJ2-1|TRBV5-1|once
CASSLGDYYNEQFF
TGCGCCAGCAGCTTGGGGGACTACTACAATGAGCAGTTCTTC
>TRBD1|TRBJ2-3|TRBV29-1|NA
CSVEVGQTYTQYF
TGCAGCGTTGAAGTGGGACAGACATATACGCAGTATTTT
>NA|TRBJ2-7|TRBV9|NA
CASRQDSQYEQYF
TGTGCCAGCAGACAGGATTCACAATACGAGCAGTACTTC
>NA|TRBJ2-7|TRBV5-1|few
CASSRLGDYEQYF
TGCGCCAGCAGCCGACTAGGCGACTACGAGCAGTACTTC
>NA|TRBJ2-1|TRBV29-1|NA
CSAAHLGGYNEQFF
TGCAGCGCTGCACACCTGGGGGGCTACAATGAGCAGTTCTTC
>TRBD1|TRBJ2-7|TRBV5-1|NA
CASSEGAGSPYEQYF
TGCGCCAGCAGCGAGGGGGCGGGCAGCCCCTACGAGCAGTACTTC
>TRBD2|TRBJ2-2|TRBV29-1|NA
CSVLPAGETGELFF
TGCAGCGTGTTGCCGGCGGGGGAGACCGGGGAGCTGTTTTTT
>TRBD1|TRBJ1-1|TRBV29-1|NA
CSVWDRGGTEAFF
TGCAGCGTGTGGGACAGGGGAGGGACTGAAGCTTTCTTT
>NA|TRBJ2-7|TRBV29-1|NA
CSVVSSATGEQYF
TGCAGCGTTGTAAGCAGCGCAACCGGAGAGCAGTACTTC
>NA|TRBJ2-1|TRBV5-1|NA
CASSRAQELDEQFF
TGCGCCAGCAGCCGAGCGCAAGAGTTGGATGAGCAGTTCTTC
>NA|TRBJ2-1|TRBV5-5|NA
CASSLGTHSSYNEQFF
TGTGCCAGCAGCTTGGGTACTCACAGCTCCTACAATGAGCAGTTCTTC
>TRBD1|TRBJ1-5|TRBV7-8|NA
CASSLGFTGGYQPQHF
TGTGCCAGCAGCTTAGGATTCACAGGGGGCTATCAGCCCCAGCATTTT
>NA|TRBJ2-3|TRBV7-8|few
CASSFRVTDTQYF
TGTGCCAGCAGCTTCCGGGTAACAGATACGCAGTATTTT
>TRBD2|TRBJ2-7|TRBV6-4|NA
CASSDSRTSGWRYEQYF
TGTGCCAGCAGTGACTCGAGAACTAGCGGGTGGAGGTACGAGCAGTACTTC
>TRBD2|TRBJ2-1|TRBV5-1|NA
CASSPYARTSGGHESYNEQFF
TGCGCCAGCAGCCCTTACGCGAGGACTAGCGGGGGCCACGAATCCTACAATGAGCAGTTCTTC
>NA|TRBJ2-7|TRBV11-2|NA
CASSPGQPYEQYF
TGTGCCAGCAGCCCCGGACAGCCCTACGAGCAGTACTTC
>NA|TRBJ1-2|TRBV29-1|few
CSAVEGVTPGYGYTF
TGCAGCGCTGTAGAGGGGGTCACCCCGGGCTATGGCTACACCTTC
>TRBD1|TRBJ1-6|TRBV27|few
CASSLTGTAHNSPLHF
TGTGCCAGCAGTTTAACAGGGACAGCTCATAATTCACCCCTCCACTTT
>TRBD1|TRBJ1-1|TRBV9|NA
CASSARDRGRAAFF
TGTGCCAGCAGCGCCAGAGACAGGGGGCGAGCAGCTTTCTTT
>NA|TRBJ1-4|TRBV25-1|NA
CASSEYPNEKLFF
TGTGCCAGCAGTGAATACCCGAATGAAAAACTGTTTTTT
>NA|TRBJ2-7|TRBV6-5|NA
CASSHERVSYEQYF
TGTGCCAGCAGTCATGAGCGAGTATCCTACGAGCAGTACTTC
>NA|TRBJ2-5|TRBV30|NA
CAWNRNRGGETQYF
TGTGCCTGGAATCGAAACAGGGGAGGGGAGACCCAGTACTTC
>TRBD1|TRBJ1-1|TRBV30|NA
CAWSPGTVNTEAFF
TGTGCCTGGAGTCCGGGGACAGTGAACACTGAAGCTTTCTTT
>NA|TRBJ2-7|TRBV11-2|NA
CASSLKLLLSYEQYF
TGTGCCAGCAGCCTGAAACTACTCCTATCCTACGAGCAGTACTTC
>NA|TRBJ1-1|TRBV7-9|NA
CASSLADSEAFF
TGTGCCAGCAGCTTAGCGGACAGTGAAGCTTTCTTT
>NA|TRBJ1-3|TRBV7-2|few
CASSLAGRSVYF
TGTGCCAGCAGCTTAGCCGGACGCTCGGTATATTTT
>NA|TRBJ2-1|TRBV7-2|NA
CASSLGFSGASYNEQFF
TGTGCCAGCAGCTTAGGATTTTCCGGGGCGTCCTACAATGAGCAGTTCTTC
>TRBD1|TRBJ1-5|TRBV9|NA
CASSVSPGGEPQHF
TGTGCCAGCAGCGTTTCACCAGGGGGCGAGCCCCAGCATTTT
>NA|TRBJ1-1|TRBV25-1|once
CASSEGTGQSGAAEAFF
TGTGCCAGCAGTGAAGGAACGGGTCAATCCGGGGCGGCTGAAGCTTTCTTT
>TRBD1|TRBJ2-2|TRBV30|NA
CAWSKSRTGLTTGELFF
TGTGCCTGGAGTAAGTCTAGGACAGGGTTGACGACCGGGGAGCTGTTTTTT
>NA|TRBJ2-1|TRBV30|few
CAWSGDRLAYNEQFF
TGTGCCTGGAGTGGAGACAGGCTGGCCTACAATGAGCAGTTCTTC
>TRBD1|TRBJ2-7|TRBV7-9|NA
CASSTGTGFPQGHEQYF
TGTGCCAGCAGCACCGGGACAGGGTTCCCTCAGGGTCACGAGCAGTACTTC
>NA|TRBJ2-2|TRBV19|NA
CASSISGANTGELFF
TGTGCCAGTAGTATATCAGGGGCGAACACCGGGGAGCTGTTTTTT
>NA|TRBJ2-1|TRBV9|once
CASSVSGSPFNEQFF
TGTGCCAGCAGCGTGAGTGGGTCCCCGTTCAATGAGCAGTTCTTC
>TRBD1|TRBJ2-5|TRBV7-3|NA
CASSLSPGGSGEQYF
TGTGCCAGCAGCTTAAGCCCAGGGGGCTCTGGGGAGCAGTACTTC
>TRBD1|TRBJ2-2|TRBV29-1|NA
CSVENRGSGELFF
TGCAGCGTGGAAAACAGGGGTTCCGGGGAGCTGTTTTTT
>NA|TRBJ1-2|TRBV7-2|NA
CASSQYYGYTF
TGTGCCAGCAGCCAATACTATGGCTACACCTTC
>NA|TRBJ2-6|TRBV30|few
CAWCHSGANVLTF
TGTGCCTGGTGCCACTCTGGGGCCAACGTCCTGACTTTC